Each of the 6 T cell receptor beta chains below was sequenced from the same sample in a study of neurological immune-mediated disorders. TCRdb fed the 5' RACE reads into MiXCR, producing one record per CDR3 protein. The sample includes tens of thousands of distinct CDR3 sequences, less than 5.5% of them seen just once. Sample: PBMCs. The source is a man aged 18 to 29 with multiple sclerosis.

This clonotype was found many times. The chain has TRBV11-2 and TRBJ2-7; tentative D call: TRBD2 (5 bases). Trimming removed 5 bases from V and 6 bases from J, with 20 bases in between. This CDR3 is 15 amino acids long. The germline gives CDR1 SGHAT, CDR2 FQNNGV. The CDR3 DNA reads as TGTGCCAGCAGCCCCTTGGTAGTTGGACTGGGCGAGCAGTACTTC. Its protein product is CASSPLVVGLGEQYF.

This clonotype turned up a few times. This chain connects TRBV20-1 to TRBJ1-5; 7 bases map to TRBD1. The CDR3 covers 12 residues. Germline lookup yields CDR1 DFQATT and CDR2 SNEGSKA (reference sequence). Trimming took 6 bases from V and 7 from J; bases not matched to a gene: 6. This chain's CDR3 is CSAIDREQPQHF. Here the CDR3 DNA reads TGCAGTGCGATCGACAGGGAACAGCCCCAGCATTTT.

This clonotype was seen many times. The chain has TRBV20-1 and TRBJ2-1, with 11 nucleotides matching TRBD2. Germline CDR1 reads DFQATT; CDR2 reads SNEGSKA (reference sequence). The V segment lost 0 bases and the J segment 9 bases; nucleotides outside the gene matches: 13. The CDR3 extends over 17 amino acids. The CDR3: CSARDPIAGGPGSEQFF. CDR3 nucleotide sequence: TGCAGTGCTAGAGATCCGATAGCGGGAGGGCCGGGGTCTGAGCAGTTCTTC.

By sample fraction, this clonotype is medium-sized. The chain recombines TRBV10-2 with TRBJ1-5, with D maybe TRBD1 (6 bases). CDR1 and CDR2 from the germline V gene are WSHSY and SAAADI. The CDR3 is 15 amino acids. V was trimmed by 2 bases and J by 9 bases, leaving 17 bases between them. For the CDR3, the DNA is TGCGCCAGCAGTGAGCAGCCGGACAGCTCATCGCCCCAGCATTTT. Translating it yields CASSEQPDSSSPQHF.

The sample holds many counts of this clonotype. CDR3 in amino acids: CASSDSTGAMTQFF. Here the CDR3 DNA reads TGTGCCAGCAGTGACTCGACGGGCGCAATGACGCAGTTCTTC. This chain connects TRBV6-4 to TRBJ2-1, with D unresolved. V shed 0 bases and J shed 12 bases, with 15 bases lying between them. This CDR3 has 14 residues. Germline V gene lookup returns CDR1 MRHNA and CDR2 SNTAGT.

This clonotype was observed at least ten times. The chain recombines TRBV10-3 with TRBJ2-1; a possible D gene is TRBD2 (5 bases). The CDR3 totals 14 residues. V shed 3 bases and J shed 0 bases, with 6 bases lying between them. From germline, CDR1 is ENHRY and CDR2 SYGVKD. This chain's CDR3 is CAISETSSYNEQFF. Written as DNA, the CDR3 is TGTGCCATCAGTGAAACTAGCTCCTACAATGAGCAGTTCTTC.